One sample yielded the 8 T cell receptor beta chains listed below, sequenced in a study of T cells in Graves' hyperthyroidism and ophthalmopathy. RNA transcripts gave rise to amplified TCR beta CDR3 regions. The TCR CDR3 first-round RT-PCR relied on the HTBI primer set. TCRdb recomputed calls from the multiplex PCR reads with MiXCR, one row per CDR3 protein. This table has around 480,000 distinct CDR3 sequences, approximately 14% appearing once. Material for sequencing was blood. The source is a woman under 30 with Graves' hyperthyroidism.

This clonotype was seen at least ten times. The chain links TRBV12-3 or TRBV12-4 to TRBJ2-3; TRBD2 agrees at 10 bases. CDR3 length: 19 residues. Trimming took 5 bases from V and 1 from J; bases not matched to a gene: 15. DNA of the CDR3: TGTGCCAGCAGTCAATACCCAACGGGTCTAGCGGGAGGCACAGATACGCAGTATTTT. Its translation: CASSQYPTGLAGGTDTQYF.

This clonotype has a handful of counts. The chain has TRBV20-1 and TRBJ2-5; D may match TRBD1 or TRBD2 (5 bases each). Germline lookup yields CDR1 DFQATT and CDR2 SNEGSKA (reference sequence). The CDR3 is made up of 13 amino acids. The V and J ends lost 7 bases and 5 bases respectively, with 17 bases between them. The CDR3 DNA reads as TGCAGTGGATATGGTGGGGGTCTCGAGACCCAGTACTTC. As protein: CSGYGGGLETQYF.

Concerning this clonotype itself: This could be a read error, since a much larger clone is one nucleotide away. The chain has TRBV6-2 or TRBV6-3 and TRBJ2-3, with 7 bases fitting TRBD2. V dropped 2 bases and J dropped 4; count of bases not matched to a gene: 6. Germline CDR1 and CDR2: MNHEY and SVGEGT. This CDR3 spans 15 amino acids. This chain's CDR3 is CASSYLVGGADTQYF. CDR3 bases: TGTGCCAGCAGTTACCTAGTGGGAGGGGCAGATACGCAGTATTTT.

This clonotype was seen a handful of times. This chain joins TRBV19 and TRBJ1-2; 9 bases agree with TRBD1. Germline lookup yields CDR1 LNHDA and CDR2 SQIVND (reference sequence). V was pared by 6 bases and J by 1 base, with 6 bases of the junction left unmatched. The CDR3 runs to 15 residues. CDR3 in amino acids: CASSQDRGGNYGYTF. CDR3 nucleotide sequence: TGTGCCAGTAGCCAAGACAGGGGGGGTAACTATGGCTACACCTTC.

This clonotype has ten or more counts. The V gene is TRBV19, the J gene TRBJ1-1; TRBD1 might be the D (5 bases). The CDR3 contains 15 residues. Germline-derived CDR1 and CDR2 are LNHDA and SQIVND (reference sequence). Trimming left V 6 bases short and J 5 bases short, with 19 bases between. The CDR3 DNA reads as TGTGCCAGTAGCCTTAACAGGCCGTGGAGGACTGAAGCTTTCTTT. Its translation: CASSLNRPWRTEAFF.

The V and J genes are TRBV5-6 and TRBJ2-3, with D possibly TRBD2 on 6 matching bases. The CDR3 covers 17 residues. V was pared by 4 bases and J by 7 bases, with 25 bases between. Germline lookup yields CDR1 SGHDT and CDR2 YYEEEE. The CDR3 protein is CASSPGGPRTIRNTQYF. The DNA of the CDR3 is TGTGCCAGCAGCCCCGGGGGTCCTCGGACAATCAGAAATACGCAGTATTTT.

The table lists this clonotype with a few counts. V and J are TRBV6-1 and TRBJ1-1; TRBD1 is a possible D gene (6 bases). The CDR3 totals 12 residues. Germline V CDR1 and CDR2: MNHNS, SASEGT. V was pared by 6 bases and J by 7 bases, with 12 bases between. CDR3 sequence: CASRRGGGEAFF. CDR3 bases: TGTGCCAGCAGGAGGGGAGGGGGTGAAGCTTTCTTT.

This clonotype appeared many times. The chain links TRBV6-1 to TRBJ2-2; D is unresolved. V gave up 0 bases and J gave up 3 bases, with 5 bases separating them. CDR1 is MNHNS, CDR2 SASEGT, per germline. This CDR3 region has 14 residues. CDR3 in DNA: TGTGCCAGCAGTGAAGCCAGACACACCGGGGAGCTGTTTTTT. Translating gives CASSEARHTGELFF.